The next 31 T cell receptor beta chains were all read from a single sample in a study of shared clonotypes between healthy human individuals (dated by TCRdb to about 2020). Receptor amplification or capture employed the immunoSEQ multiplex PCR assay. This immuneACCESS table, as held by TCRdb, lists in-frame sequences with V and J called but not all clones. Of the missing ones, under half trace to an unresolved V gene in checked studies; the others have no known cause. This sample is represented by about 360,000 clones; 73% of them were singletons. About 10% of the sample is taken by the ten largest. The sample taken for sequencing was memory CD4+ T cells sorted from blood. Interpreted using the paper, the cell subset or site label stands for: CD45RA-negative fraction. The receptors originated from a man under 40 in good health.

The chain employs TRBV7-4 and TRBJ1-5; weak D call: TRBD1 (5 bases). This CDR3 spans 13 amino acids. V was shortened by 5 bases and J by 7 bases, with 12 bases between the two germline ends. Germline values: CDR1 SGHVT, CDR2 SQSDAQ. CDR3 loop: CASSHSGLQPQHF. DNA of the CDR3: TGTGCCAGCAGCCATTCAGGGTTGCAGCCCCAGCATTTT.

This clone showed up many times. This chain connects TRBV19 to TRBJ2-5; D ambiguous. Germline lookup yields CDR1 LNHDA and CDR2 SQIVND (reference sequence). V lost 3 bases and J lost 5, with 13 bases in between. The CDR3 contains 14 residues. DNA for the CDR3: TGTGCCAGTAGTATGGGTATTGGGGATGAGACCCAGTACTTC. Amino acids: CASSMGIGDETQYF.

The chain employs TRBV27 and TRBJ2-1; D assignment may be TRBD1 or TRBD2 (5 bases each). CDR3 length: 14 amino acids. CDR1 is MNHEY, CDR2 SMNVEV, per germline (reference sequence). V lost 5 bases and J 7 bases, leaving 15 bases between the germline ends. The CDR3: CASSRGRDPNEQFF. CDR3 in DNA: TGTGCCAGCAGTCGAGGTAGGGACCCTAATGAGCAGTTCTTC.

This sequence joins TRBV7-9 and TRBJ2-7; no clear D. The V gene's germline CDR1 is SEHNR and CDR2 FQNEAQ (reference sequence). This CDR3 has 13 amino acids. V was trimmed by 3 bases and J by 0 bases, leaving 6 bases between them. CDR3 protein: CASSFGNSYEQYF. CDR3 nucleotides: TGTGCCAGCAGCTTCGGCAACTCCTACGAGCAGTACTTC.

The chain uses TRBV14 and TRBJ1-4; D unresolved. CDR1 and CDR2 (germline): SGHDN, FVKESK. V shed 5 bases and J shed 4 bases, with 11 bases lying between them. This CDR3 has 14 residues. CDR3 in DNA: TGTGCCAGCAGCAAATTAAACATTAATGAAAAACTGTTTTTT. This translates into CASSKLNINEKLFF.

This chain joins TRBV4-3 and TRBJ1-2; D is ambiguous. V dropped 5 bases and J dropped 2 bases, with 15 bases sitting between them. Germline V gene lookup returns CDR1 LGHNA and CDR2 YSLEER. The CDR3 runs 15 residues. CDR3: CASSARRGTNYGYTF. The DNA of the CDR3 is TGCGCCAGCAGCGCCAGACGGGGAACGAACTATGGCTACACCTTC.

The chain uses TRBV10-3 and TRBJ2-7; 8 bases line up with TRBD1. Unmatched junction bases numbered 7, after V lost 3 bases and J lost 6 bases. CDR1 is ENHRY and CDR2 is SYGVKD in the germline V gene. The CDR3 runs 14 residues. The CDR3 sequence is CAISDMTGAAEQYF. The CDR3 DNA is TGTGCCATCAGTGACATGACAGGGGCGGCCGAGCAGTACTTC.

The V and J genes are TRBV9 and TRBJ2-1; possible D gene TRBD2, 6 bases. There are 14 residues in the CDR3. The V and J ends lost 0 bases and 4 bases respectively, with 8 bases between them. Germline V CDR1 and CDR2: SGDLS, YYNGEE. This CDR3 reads CASSVAGEYNEQFF. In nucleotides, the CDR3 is TGTGCCAGCAGCGTAGCGGGAGAGTACAATGAGCAGTTCTTC. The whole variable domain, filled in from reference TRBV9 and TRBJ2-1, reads DSGVTQTPKHLITATGQRVTLRCSPRSGDLSVYWYQQSLDQGLQFLIQYYNGEERAKGNILERFSAQQFPDLHSELNLSSLELGDSALYFCASSVAGEYNEQFFGPGTRLTVL.

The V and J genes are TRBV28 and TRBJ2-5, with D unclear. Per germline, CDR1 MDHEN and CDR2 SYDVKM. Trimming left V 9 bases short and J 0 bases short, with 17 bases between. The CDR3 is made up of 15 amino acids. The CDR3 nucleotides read TGTGCCAGTACCATGGCAGGAGATTACCAAGAGACCCAGTACTTC. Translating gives CASTMAGDYQETQYF.

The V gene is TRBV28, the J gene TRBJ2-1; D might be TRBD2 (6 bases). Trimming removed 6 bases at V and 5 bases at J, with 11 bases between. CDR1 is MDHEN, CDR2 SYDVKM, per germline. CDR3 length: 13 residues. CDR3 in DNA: TGTGCCAGCAGGGAGGAGGGCCACAATGAGCAGTTCTTC. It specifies CASREEGHNEQFF.

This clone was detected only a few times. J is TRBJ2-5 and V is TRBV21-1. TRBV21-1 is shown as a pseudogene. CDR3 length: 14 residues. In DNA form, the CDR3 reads TGTGCCAGCAGCAAGGACAAACGAGGGGAGACCCAGTACTTC. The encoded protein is CASSKDKRGETQYF.

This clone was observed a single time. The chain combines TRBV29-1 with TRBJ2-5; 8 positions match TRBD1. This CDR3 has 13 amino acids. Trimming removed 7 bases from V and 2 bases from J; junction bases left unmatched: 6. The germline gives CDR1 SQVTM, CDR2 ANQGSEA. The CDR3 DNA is TGCAGCGCCGACCACAGGGGGCAAGAGACCCAGTACTTC. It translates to CSADHRGQETQYF.

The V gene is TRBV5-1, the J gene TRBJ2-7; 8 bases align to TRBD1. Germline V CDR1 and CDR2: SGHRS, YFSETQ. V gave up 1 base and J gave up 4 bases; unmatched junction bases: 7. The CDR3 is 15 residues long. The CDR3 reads CASSLKQGAGYEQYF. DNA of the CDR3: TGCGCCAGCAGCTTGAAGCAGGGGGCTGGTTACGAGCAGTACTTC.

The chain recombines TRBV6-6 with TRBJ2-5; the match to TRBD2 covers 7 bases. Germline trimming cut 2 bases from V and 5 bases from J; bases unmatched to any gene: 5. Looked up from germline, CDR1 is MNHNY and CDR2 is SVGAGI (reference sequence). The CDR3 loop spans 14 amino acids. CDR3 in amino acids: CASSYPGGVETQYF. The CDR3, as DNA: TGTGCCAGCAGTTACCCGGGGGGTGTGGAGACCCAGTACTTC.

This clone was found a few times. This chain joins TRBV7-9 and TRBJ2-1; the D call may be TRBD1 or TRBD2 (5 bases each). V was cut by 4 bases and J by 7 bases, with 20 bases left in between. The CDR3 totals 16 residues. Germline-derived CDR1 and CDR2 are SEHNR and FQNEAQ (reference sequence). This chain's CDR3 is CASSSDGLISGNEQFF. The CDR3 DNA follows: TGTGCCAGCAGCTCGGATGGACTCATTTCAGGGAATGAGCAGTTCTTC.

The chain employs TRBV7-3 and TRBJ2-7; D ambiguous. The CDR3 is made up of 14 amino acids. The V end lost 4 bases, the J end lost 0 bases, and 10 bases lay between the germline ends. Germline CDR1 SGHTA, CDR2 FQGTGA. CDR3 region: CASSSQTSSYEQYF. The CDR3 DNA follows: TGTGCCAGCAGCTCCCAGACAAGCTCCTACGAGCAGTACTTC.

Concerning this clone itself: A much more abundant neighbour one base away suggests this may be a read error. CDR3 region: CASRKTGSSYEQYF. The CDR3 coding sequence is TGTGCCAGCAGAAAGACAGGGAGCTCCTACGAGCAGTACTTC. The gene calls are TRBV6-6 and TRBJ2-7; 7 nucleotides line up with TRBD1. CDR3 size: 14 residues. V dropped 6 bases and J dropped 0; count of bases not matched to a gene: 5. The germline V gene encodes CDR1 MNHNY and CDR2 SVGAGI (reference sequence).

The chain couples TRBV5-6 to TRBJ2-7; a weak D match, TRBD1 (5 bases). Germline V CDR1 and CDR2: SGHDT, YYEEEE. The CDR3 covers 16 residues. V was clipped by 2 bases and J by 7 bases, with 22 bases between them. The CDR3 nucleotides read TGTGCCAGCAGCTTCCTGGCAGACAGAGCCCGGGCGGAGCAGTACTTC. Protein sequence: CASSFLADRARAEQYF.

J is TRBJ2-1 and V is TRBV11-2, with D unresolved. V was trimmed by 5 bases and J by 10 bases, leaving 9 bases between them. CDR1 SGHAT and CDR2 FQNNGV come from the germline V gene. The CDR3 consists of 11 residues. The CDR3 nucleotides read TGTGCCAGCAGCGTCCACATAGAGCAGTTCTTC. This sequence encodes CASSVHIEQFF.

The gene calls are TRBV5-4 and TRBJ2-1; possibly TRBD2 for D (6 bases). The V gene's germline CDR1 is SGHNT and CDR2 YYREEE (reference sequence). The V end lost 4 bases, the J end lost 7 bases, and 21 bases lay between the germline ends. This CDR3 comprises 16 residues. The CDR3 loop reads CASSTVDGGIRNEQFF. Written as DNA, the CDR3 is TGTGCCAGCAGCACCGTGGACGGGGGAATCAGGAATGAGCAGTTCTTC.

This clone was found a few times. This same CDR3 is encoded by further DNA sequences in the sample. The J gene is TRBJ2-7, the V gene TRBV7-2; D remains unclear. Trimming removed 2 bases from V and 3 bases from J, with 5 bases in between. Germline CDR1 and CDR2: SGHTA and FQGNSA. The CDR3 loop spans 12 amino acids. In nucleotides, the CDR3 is TGTGCCAGCAGCTTAACATTCTACGAGCAGTACTTC. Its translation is CASSLTFYEQYF.

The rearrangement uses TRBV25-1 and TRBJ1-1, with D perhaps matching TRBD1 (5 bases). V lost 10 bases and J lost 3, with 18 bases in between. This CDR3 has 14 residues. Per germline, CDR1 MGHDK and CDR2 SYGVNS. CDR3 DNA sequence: TGTGCCATCCTAGCAGTGGGGGGGGACACTGAAGCTTTCTTT. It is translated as CAILAVGGDTEAFF.

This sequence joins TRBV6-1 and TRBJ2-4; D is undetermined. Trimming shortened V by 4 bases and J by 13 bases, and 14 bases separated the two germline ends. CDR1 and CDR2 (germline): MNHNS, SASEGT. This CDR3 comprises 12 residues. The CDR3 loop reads CASSAFGSSQYF. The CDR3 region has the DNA TGTGCCAGCAGTGCTTTTGGCAGCTCCCAGTACTTC.

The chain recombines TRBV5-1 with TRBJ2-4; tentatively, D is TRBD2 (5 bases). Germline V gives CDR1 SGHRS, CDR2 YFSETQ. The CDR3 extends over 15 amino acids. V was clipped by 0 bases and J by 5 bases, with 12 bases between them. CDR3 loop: CASSLGPGYQNIQYF. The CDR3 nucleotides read TGCGCCAGCAGCTTGGGTCCGGGATACCAAAACATTCAGTACTTC.

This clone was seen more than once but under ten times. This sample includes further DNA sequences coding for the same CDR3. CDR3 amino acids: CASSPESYEQYF. The CDR3 DNA reads as TGTGCCAGCTCACCGGAATCTTACGAGCAGTACTTC. The J gene is TRBJ2-7, the V gene TRBV18; D ambiguous. CDR1 is KGHSH and CDR2 is LQKENI in the germline V gene. The CDR3 is 12 residues long. Trimming stripped 3 bases from V and 4 bases from J, with 7 bases between.

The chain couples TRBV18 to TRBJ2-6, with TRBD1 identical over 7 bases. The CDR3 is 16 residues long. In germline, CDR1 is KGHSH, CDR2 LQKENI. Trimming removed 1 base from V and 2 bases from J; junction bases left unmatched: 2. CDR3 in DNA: TGTGCCAGCTCACCACAGGGGGCGGCTGGGGCCAACGTCCTGACTTTC. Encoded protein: CASSPQGAAGANVLTF.

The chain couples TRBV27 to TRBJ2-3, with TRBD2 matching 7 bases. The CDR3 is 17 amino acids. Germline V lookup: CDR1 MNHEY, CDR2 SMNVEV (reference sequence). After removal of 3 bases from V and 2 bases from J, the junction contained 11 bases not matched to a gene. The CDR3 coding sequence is TGTGCCAGCAGTTTGCGGGCTGGGGGAGGGATCACAGATACGCAGTATTTT. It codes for CASSLRAGGGITDTQYF.

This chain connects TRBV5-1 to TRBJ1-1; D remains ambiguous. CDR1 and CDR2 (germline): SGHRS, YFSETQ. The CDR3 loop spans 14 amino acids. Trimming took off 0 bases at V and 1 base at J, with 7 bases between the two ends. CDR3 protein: CASSLDARNTEAFF. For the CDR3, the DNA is TGCGCCAGCAGCTTGGACGCACGGAACACTGAAGCTTTCTTT.

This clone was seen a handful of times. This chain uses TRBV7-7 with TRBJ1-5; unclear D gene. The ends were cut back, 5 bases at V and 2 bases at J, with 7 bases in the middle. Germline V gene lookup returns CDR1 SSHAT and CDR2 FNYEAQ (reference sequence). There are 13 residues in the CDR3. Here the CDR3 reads CASSHRGNQPQHF. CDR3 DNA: TGTGCCAGCAGCCATCGAGGCAATCAGCCCCAGCATTTT.

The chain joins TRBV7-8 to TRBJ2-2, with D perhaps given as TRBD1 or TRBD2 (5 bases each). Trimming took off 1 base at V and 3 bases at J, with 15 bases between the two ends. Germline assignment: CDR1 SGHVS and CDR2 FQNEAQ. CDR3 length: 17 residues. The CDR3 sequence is CASSLVGRGPDTGELFF. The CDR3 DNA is TGTGCCAGCAGCTTAGTGGGGCGAGGGCCCGACACCGGGGAGCTGTTTTTT. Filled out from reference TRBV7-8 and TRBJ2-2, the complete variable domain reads GAGVSQSPRYKVAKRGQDVALRCDPISGHVSLFWYQQALGQGPEFLTYFQNEAQLDKSGLPSDRFFAERPEGSVSTLKIQRTQQEDSAVYLCASSLVGRGPDTGELFFGEGSRLTVL.

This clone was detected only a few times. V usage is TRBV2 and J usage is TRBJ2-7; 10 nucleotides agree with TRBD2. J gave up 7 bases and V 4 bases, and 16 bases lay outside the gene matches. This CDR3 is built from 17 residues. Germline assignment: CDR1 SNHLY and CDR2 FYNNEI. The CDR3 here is CASSVRLAGVDGEEQYF. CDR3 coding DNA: TGTGCCAGCAGTGTAAGGCTAGCGGGAGTGGATGGTGAGGAGCAGTACTTC.